This T cell receptor (beta chain) was sequenced for a study of T cell responses to AZD1222 COVID-19 vaccine. Study-level results: Spike regions recognized by vaccine-associated CD4 TCRs spanned the protein, led by 160-218 and 743-854. Two AZD1222 doses significantly raised spike-specific TCR breadth and depth over controls. Donors skewed white British and female; clonal diversity was possibly underestimated. Only after the peak T cell response were repertoires sampled.

V gave up 7 bases and J gave up 4 bases, with 19 bases separating them. In germline, CDR1 is SNHLY, CDR2 FYNNEI. CDR3 length equals 15 residues. A remark on this clone: Its target is unknown.

The protocol was immunoSEQ multiplex PCR, while the TCRdb copy is restricted to in-frame clones and leaves out a portion. The table records about 150,000 clones, about 85% of them present only once. The chain is built from TRBV2 and TRBJ1-1; a weak D match, TRBD1 (5 bases). The TCR originated in an adult who had recovered from COVID-19. The input for sequencing was peripheral blood, taken after recovery from COVID-19. The CDR3 spells CASIAGTFSITEAFF. The CDR3 nucleotides are TGTGCCAGCATTGCCGGGACCTTTAGTATCACTGAAGCTTTCTTT.